This T cell receptor (beta chain) comes out of a study of blood T cell repertoires in COVID-19. About the research overall: Spain, Italy and the United States supplied samples that represented acute and convalescent COVID-19. Sources were T cells, B-cell-depleted T cells, or PBMCs; the material itself was cDNA or gDNA.

In the original processing: Amplification with reference gene primers provided the estimates of nucleated cell counts. Repertoires were generated with immunoSEQ multiplex PCR, while TCRdb's copy carries only in-frame clones and drops some. V and J calls and clone size are copied from that table; D and trimming were computed from the DNA. The profile shows about 320,000 clones, roughly 83% of them singletons. The source is a woman between 45 and 60 years old with acute or convalescent COVID-19. Sequencing was done on a sample of peripheral blood.

In DNA, the CDR3 is TGTGCCAGCAGCTTGCGAGCAGGGCTGGGCGAGCAGTACTTC. Amino acids: CASSLRAGLGEQYF. The chain combines TRBV7-9 with TRBJ2-7; possible D gene TRBD1, 5 bases. Germline CDR1 reads SEHNR; CDR2 reads FQNEAQ (reference sequence). V dropped 3 bases and J dropped 6 bases, with 15 bases sitting between them. The CDR3 consists of 14 residues.